These T cell receptor beta chains were read from a single sample in a study of T-cell reconstitution after alpha-beta-depleted transplantation in children. One entry per CDR3 protein results from TCRdb running MiXCR on the PCR reads. The table lists under 150,000 distinct CDR3 sequences, roughly 10% of them singletons, with less than 25% in the top ten. Sample: PBMCs, mostly from graft donor cells, taken 180 days after TCRalphabeta/CD19-depleted stem cell transplant. These receptors were collected from a girl in the first two years of life who had a stem cell transplant for combined immunodeficiency, so the T cells may come from the graft donor. CDR3s include the opening cysteine and the closing phenylalanine or tryptophan. The order of the fields is CDR3 protein, D gene, V gene, clone size. D genes are given only for firm matches. The size of a clone is reported for some rows only, either as once, few or many, or as a class for expanded clones.

CSASGDSGVMQYF	TRBD1	TRBV20-1	few
CASSLARRSTDTQYF	NA	TRBV5-1	NA
CASSASYTEAFF	NA	TRBV5-5	NA
CASSLGQSGVFSYEQYF	NA	TRBV11-2	few
CSVRTVRGEKLFF	NA	TRBV29-1	few
CASSTRDRAYEQYF	TRBD1	TRBV12-3/TRBV12-4	NA
CSASRLAGMADTQYF	TRBD2	TRBV20-1	NA
CASSLKQTYEQYF	NA	TRBV11-1	many
CASSQEGGAYEQYF	NA	TRBV7-3	NA
CASSLSAGNTIYF	NA	TRBV7-2	few
CASRDRVSTDTQYF	TRBD1	TRBV12-3/TRBV12-4	many
CASRQDRAVGEQYF	TRBD1	TRBV28	NA
CASSLGRSYEQYF	NA	TRBV12-3/TRBV12-4	many
CASEGTDTQYF	NA	TRBV7-9	few
CASSLTNLGNQPQHF	NA	TRBV12-3/TRBV12-4	few
CASSSGQAGISPLHF	TRBD1	TRBV7-6	NA
CASSQGYEQFF	NA	TRBV3-1	few
CASTRDRGRTEAFF	NA	TRBV21-1	NA
CASSLARNTEAFF	NA	TRBV5-1	many
CASSIALGYEQYF	NA	TRBV19	NA
CASSEWPRGGNYGYTF	TRBD1	TRBV6-1	many
CASSLGSGVVDEQFF	NA	TRBV5-6	few
CASSQLDGALAKNIQYF	NA	TRBV6-5	few
CASSLSWEGTQYF	TRBD2	TRBV7-2	NA
CASSFRGGTEAFF	NA	TRBV11-2	many
CASSITGLGTQYF	NA	TRBV5-6	few
CSAIEKGGGTDTQYF	NA	TRBV20-1	NA
CSANGDTPGELFF	NA	TRBV20-1	few
CATGRTDTQYF	NA	TRBV6-6	NA
CSASGGGETQYF	NA	TRBV20-1	many
CASSEFGTDTQYF	NA	TRBV25-1	many
CASRDGQPFGSPLHF	NA	TRBV12-3/TRBV12-4	NA
CASSRIGTGISPLHF	TRBD1	TRBV7-9	few
CASSPPKIGAGTQYF	NA	TRBV7-9	NA
CASSLGVRNNEQFF	NA	TRBV28	few